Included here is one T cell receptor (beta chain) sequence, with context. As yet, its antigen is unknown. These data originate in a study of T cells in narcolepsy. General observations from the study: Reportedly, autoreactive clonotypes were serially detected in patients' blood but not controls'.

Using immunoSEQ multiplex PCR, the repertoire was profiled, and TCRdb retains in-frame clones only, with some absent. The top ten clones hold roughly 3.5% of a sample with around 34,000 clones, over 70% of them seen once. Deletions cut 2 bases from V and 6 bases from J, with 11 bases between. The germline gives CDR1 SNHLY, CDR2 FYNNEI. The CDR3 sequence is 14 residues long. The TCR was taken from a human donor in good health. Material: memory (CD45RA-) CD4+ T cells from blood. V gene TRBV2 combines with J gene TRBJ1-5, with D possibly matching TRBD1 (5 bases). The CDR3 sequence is CASSEQTGTQPQHF. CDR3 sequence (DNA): TGTGCCAGCAGTGAACAAACAGGTACTCAGCCCCAGCATTTT.